Sequencing of this T cell receptor beta chain was carried out in a study of naive and memory T cell subsets. A UMI-containing oligonucleotide was joined by 3' ligation to the TCR cDNA template. The SP2 primer and nested alpha and beta constant region primers amplified ligated cDNA in four rounds. TCRdb analysed the 5' RACE reads with MiXCR anew, one entry per CDR3 protein. The sample carries tens of thousands of distinct CDR3 sequences, 7.2% recorded once. Germline V CDR1 and CDR2: SGHRS, YFSETQ. V dropped 4 bases and J dropped 10 bases, with 12 bases sitting between them. The CDR3 extends over 12 amino acids. The sample holds a few counts of this clonotype.

The sequence came from a male donor in good health. V and J are TRBV5-1 and TRBJ2-1; D might be TRBD2 (5 bases). For the CDR3, the DNA is TGCGCCAGCAGCACGGTAGCTAGCGAGCAGTTCTTC. As protein: CASSTVASEQFF. The full variable domain, rest sourced from reference TRBV5-1 and TRBJ2-1, is KAGVTQTPRYLIKTRGQQVTLSCSPISGHRSVSWYQQTPGQGLQFLFEYFSETQRNKGNFPGRFSGRQFSNSRSEMNVSTLELGDSALYLCASSTVASEQFFGPGTRLTVL.